This T cell receptor (beta chain) was documented in a study of cytomegalovirus exposure and HLA in healthy donors (dated by TCRdb to 2016 to 2017). At the level of the whole study: An earlier analysis of several hundred of the donors reported 250 to 300 Gb of sequence data and some 120 million unique TCR beta sequences from some 180 million T cells. A separate validation cohort of approximately 130 different subjects was used in addition to the roughly 640-subject first cohort. The aim of the study was to test whether cataloging public T cell receptors could identify signatures of past pathogen exposure. The number of donors typed differed by locus, with roughly 620-630 for A, B, C, DRB1 and DQB1, 522 for DQA1, nearly 610 for DPA1, and 472 for DPB1. An early release that covered more than 550 HLA-typed donors contained approximately 320 gigabases of sequencing data and 80 million or so unique TCR sequences. On average, roughly 200,000 unique TCR beta nucleotide sequences were sequenced per donor among more than 350 genotyped donors of the cohort, with 15% to 20% of those sequences being non-productive. HLA typing included class I and class II loci at four-digit resolution. To decide whether each TCR beta V gene segment behaved as functional or pseudogenic, an earlier analysis of 587 of the donors relied on high-throughput TCR beta sequencing. The study combined high-throughput TCR immunosequencing, statistical association of individual TCRs with disease status, and machine learning to predict cytomegalovirus infection status. Because of strong linkage in the cohort, roughly five DR-DQ haplotypes were treated as single units for association and clustering. Of the approximately 370 genotyped donors, less than 90% were placed in the genetic ancestry cluster associated with self-reported Caucasian donors. A later analysis re-analyzed previously published TCR beta repertoires from 660 or so donors and added high-resolution HLA genotyping to study TCR occurrence patterns. The study profiled the T cell repertoires of 666 subjects by immunosequencing and related them to cytomegalovirus serostatus. In a later genetic analysis, genome-wide SNP genotypes for 398 of the 666 donors were used, and that subset was treated as a discovery cohort. Donor age, sex, ethnicity and CMV serostatus were collected together with the repertoire data. All discovery cohort repertoires had been generated on a single sequencing platform. The later analysis used no new phenotypic data to find candidate immune exposures, relying instead on TCR beta sequences and their occurrence across donors.

As regards this clone: This clone's antigen is unknown. No base quality information exists; no much larger clone differs at one position.

Trimming accounts for 5 bases at V and 3 bases at J, while the number of junction bases matched to no gene is 14. CDR1 SEHNR and CDR2 FQNEAQ were looked up in the germline V gene (reference sequence). The CDR3 numbers 18 residues from cysteine through phenylalanine. Only the CDR3 DNA is retained, 54 bases long and in frame from the first base. The method behind the library was the immunoSEQ multiplex PCR assay. The multiplex PCR relied on a mix of 60 forward primers for TCR Vbeta segments and 13 reverse primers for TCR Jbeta segments. The CDR3 region of rearranged TCR beta genes was amplified from genomic DNA with a multiplex PCR assay. On the Illumina HiSeq System, the amplified TCR beta libraries were sequenced as 87-base-pair reads. In the paper's pipeline: A later analysis tallied some 79 million unique TCR beta chains across the 666 repertoires, and about 12 million of those chains were shared by two or more donors. Raw reads were error-corrected and collapsed into unique sequences with a nearest-neighbor algorithm that merged closely related sequences to remove PCR and sequencing errors. To assign V, D and J gene segments, CDR3 sequences were aligned to IMGT reference sequences. Each retained sequence needed at least a six-nucleotide match to both a V gene segment and a J gene segment. Rearrangements were classified as productive when the CDR3 lacked stop codons and remained in frame with V and J, and all other rearrangements were classified as non-productive. Following IMGT convention, CDR3 was defined as the stretch from the second conserved V-encoded cysteine up to the conserved J-encoded phenylalanine. Sequences without an unambiguous match to a single V gene segment were excluded from the earlier analysis of over 500 of the donors. In an earlier analysis of about 590 of the donors, a V segment was called functional when productive rearrangements were above 56.7%, and segregating when the standard deviation between donors exceeded 5%. A statistical classification framework was built for diagnosing cytomegalovirus status from the catalog of TCR beta chain sequences. V and J gene assignment, in a later analysis, came from comparing TCR nucleotide sequences with IMGT/GENE-DB human TR gene sequences. In a later analysis, CDR3 sequences and most-parsimonious VDJ recombination scenarios were assigned using the TCRdist pipeline. In a later analysis, each TCR beta chain was defined by its CDR3 amino acid sequence together with its V-gene family, and reads without a unique V-gene family were excluded. To address suspected cross-contamination and a sequencing artifact, a later analysis removed a few hundred highly shared, low-generation-probability nucleotide sequences. In a later analysis, a clonal expansion index was calculated for each public chain from normalized within-repertoire ranks of inferred template counts. In a later analysis, generation probabilities were computed using a VDJ recombination model fitted to out-of-frame rearrangements, and the results were checked against IGoR. Hypergeometric tests were used in a later analysis to score TCR-TCR, TCR-HLA and TCR-CMV co-occurrence, with a repertoire-size bias correction applied to the TCR pairs. To estimate false discovery rates, a later analysis permuted the HLA or CMV assignments 20 times. In a later analysis, co-occurring TCRs were grouped using DBSCAN, and TCRdist sequence similarity was added for clustering within HLA-allele-positive subsets. Repertoires with fewer than 30,000 or more than 120,000 public chains were left out of co-occurrence clustering, as were about five repertoires with anomalous nucleotide sharing. Held by TCRdb, this immuneACCESS table contains in-frame sequences only and omits some clones. Under half of the omission traces to an unresolved V gene where checked; the cause of the rest is unknown. V, J and clone size reflect that table, while D and trimming were determined from the DNA. A total of 190,000 or so clones appear in this sample, approximately 85% of them only once. 6.5% of the sample goes to the ten largest clones.

In total, more than 500 healthy bone marrow donors made up the cohort. At the time of sampling, all cohort members were nominally healthy, though unrecorded immune exposures were likely present. The donor tested CMV seropositive, placing the donor among the 250 to 350 seropositive members of the cohort. Each donor provided a peripheral blood sample, and peripheral blood mononuclear cells were used for TCR beta sequencing. Genomic DNA extraction from the blood cell samples was performed with the Qiagen DNeasy Blood Extraction Kit. Broader findings and caveats from the paper: In a later genetic analysis, fewer N-insertions in productive TCRs were reported among donors in an Asian-associated ancestry cluster than the approximately 630-donor mean. HLA typing was unavailable for some donors at each locus, so association tests used only the typed subset. Because counts were too low, roughly 18 rarely observed V segments, including chromosome 9 orphons, were left out of the earlier analysis of about 500 of the donors. In vitro tests confirmed that three of the cytomegalovirus-associated TCR beta chains recognize cytomegalovirus antigens. The presence/absence analyses assumed that sequencing depth was roughly uniform across donors, and that assumption may not be true. It was suggested by the authors that the approach could potentially be generalized to other disease states and immunological phenotypes. A further reported finding was that TCR beta sequences accurately predicted the HLA-A and HLA-B alleles for most subjects in the first cohort. The study gave a list of 150 to 200 TCR beta chains associated with cytomegalovirus. In a later analysis, most CMV-associated TCR beta chains were found to appear HLA-restricted, with HLA associations seemingly driven largely by CMV exposure. A later analysis reported that several top co-occurrence clusters appeared linked to parvovirus B19, influenza, CMV and Epstein-Barr virus. In this cohort, only TCR beta chains were sequenced, and detectable features were limited by the absence of alpha or paired-chain data. The only immune exposure information available for the cohort was CMV serostatus. Compared with equally common non-associated chains, HLA-associated TCR beta chains in a later analysis were more clonally expanded and had lower generation probabilities. When HLA alleles, especially DR and DQ, strongly co-occurred, TCR associations were difficult to assign to individual alleles. Linkage disequilibrium might explain the correlated functional status among segregating V segments, but an unknown experimental factor could not be ruled out. An earlier analysis of approximately 530 of the donors showed that most TCR beta V segments appeared in productive rearrangements either about 87% or about 30% of the time, which broadly matched IMGT annotations. The classifier was reported to diagnose cytomegalovirus status with high specificity and sensitivity in both the original and validation cohorts. A cluster of highly shared sequence variants was judged likely to represent a technical artifact of the sequencing pipeline. Some IMGT-functional V segments, including TRBV6-2 and TRBV6-3, could not be distinguished by the 87-base-pair reads and were therefore excluded. A later analysis associated 15,000 or so TCR beta sequences with specific HLA alleles at a false discovery rate of 0.05. In a later genetic analysis, a missense DCLRE1C variant was associated with V-gene and J-gene trimming of TCR beta chains, and the association was replicated in an independent cohort. Most TCR sequences were seen in very few donors, while some public TCRs were found in many individuals. According to a later analysis, TCR association rates differed among HLA loci, with DRB1 alleles showing the most associated TCRs and HLA-C alleles showing the fewest.

This clonotype was sampled from a woman between 45 and 65 years old in good health and CMV-seropositive. The chain is made from TRBV7-9 and TRBJ2-4, and 9 junction bases match TRBD2. The specimen was PBMCs. The DNA sequence is as follows: TGTGCCAGCAGCCCCATGGTCCCGACAGCGGGAGGCAAAAACATTCAGTACTTC. Its translation reads: CASSPMVPTAGGKNIQYF.